The TCR beta chain described here comes from a study of shared T cell receptors in the human thymus. Measured with immunoSEQ multiplex PCR; TCRdb has only the in-frame clones, and not every one. The sample includes 540,000 or so clones, around 78% of them seen just once. The CDR3 sequence is 14 residues long. Germline CDR1 is SGHTA and CDR2 is FQGTGA. Trimming took 5 bases from V and 2 from J, leaving 10 bases between them. The same specimen was also included in a second study, on human thymus T cells. That publication notes: Thymus tissue for the work was resected from patients undergoing corrective heart surgery. Gene usage (both V and J) appeared biased in thymic and blood repertoires. Unrelated individuals were reported by related research to share highly overlapping thymic repertoires.

The sample comprised thymocytes. This chain joins TRBV7-3 and TRBJ2-1, with D perhaps matching TRBD2 (6 bases). This receptor was identified in a boy in the first two years of life with a congenital heart defect. This CDR3 is CASSLWGAYNEQFF. DNA of the CDR3: TGTGCCAGCAGCCTATGGGGGGCCTACAATGAGCAGTTCTTC.